Presented here are 32 T cell receptor beta chains from one specimen sequenced in a study of OX40 agonist ivuxolimab in advanced cancers. Profiling relied on immunoSEQ multiplex PCR, and the TCRdb table lists in-frame clones only, not all of them. The sample shows 69,000 or so clones, over 75% of them seen only once. The sequenced sample was CD4+ or CD8+ T cells sorted from blood, obtained in a trial of the OX40 agonist ivuxolimab. All receptors derive from an adult with an advanced solid tumor such as melanoma, head and neck, liver or kidney cancer.

J is TRBJ2-3 and V is TRBV10-1; D perhaps matches TRBD2 (6 bases). Germline V gene lookup returns CDR1 WNHNN and CDR2 SYGVQD (reference sequence). This CDR3 contains 15 residues. The V end lost 10 bases, the J end lost 1 base, and 18 bases lay between the germline ends. The CDR3 loop reads CATSRGGIGTDTQYF. The CDR3 DNA follows: TGCGCCACCTCCCGGGGCGGGATCGGCACAGATACGCAGTATTTT.

The chain is built from TRBV30 and TRBJ2-2, with unresolved D. This CDR3 has 14 amino acids. Trimming pared 1 base from V and 5 bases from J, leaving 11 bases between. CDR1 and CDR2 (germline): GTSNPN, SVGIG (reference sequence). The CDR3 reads CAWSAWASTGELFF. In nucleotides, the CDR3 is TGTGCCTGGAGTGCATGGGCCTCAACCGGGGAGCTGTTTTTT.

This rearrangement joins TRBV5-5 to TRBJ1-2; 7 bases are shared with TRBD1. V shed 0 bases, J shed 3 bases, and the junction held 5 bases outside the gene matches. The CDR3 length is 15 residues. Germline V gene data show CDR1 as SGHKS and CDR2 as YYEKEE (reference sequence). The CDR3 DNA reads as TGTGCCAGCAGCTTGGCTATAGGGGGCGACTATGGCTACACCTTC. It is translated as CASSLAIGGDYGYTF.

This sequence joins TRBV6-5 and TRBJ2-7, with 7 positions matching TRBD1. Germline V gene data show CDR1 as MNHEY and CDR2 as SVGAGI. Trimming removed 6 bases from V and 2 bases from J; junction bases left unmatched: 7. The CDR3 runs to 14 residues. The CDR3 loop is CASSRTGGPYEQYF. CDR3 nucleotide sequence: TGTGCCAGCAGCCGGACAGGCGGCCCCTACGAGCAGTACTTC.

The chain is built from TRBV15 and TRBJ2-5; D uncertain. Per the germline V gene, CDR1 is LNHNV and CDR2 is YYDKDF (reference sequence). CDR3 length: 12 amino acids. V was shortened by 6 bases and J by 0 bases, with 5 bases between the two germline ends. CDR3 sequence (DNA): TGTGCCACCAGTCCAAACCAAGAGACCCAGTACTTC. This translates into CATSPNQETQYF.

The DNA for the CDR3 is TGTGCCAGCAGCAACACAGGGTCCCTAGATACGCAGTATTTT. Translating gives CASSNTGSLDTQYF. This rearrangement joins TRBV5-3 to TRBJ2-3, with D possibly matching TRBD1 (6 bases). TRBV5-3 is designated an ORF whose function remains uncertain. Deletions cut 8 bases from V and 5 bases from J, with 18 bases between. CDR3 size: 14 residues.

V gene TRBV2 combines with J gene TRBJ2-7; the D call may be TRBD1 or TRBD2 (5 bases each). Germline CDR1 reads SNHLY; CDR2 reads FYNNEI. V was trimmed by 7 bases and J by 2 bases, leaving 12 bases between them. The CDR3 is 13 residues long. The CDR3 protein is CASTWDLAYEQYF. DNA for the CDR3: TGTGCCAGCACTTGGGACCTTGCCTACGAGCAGTACTTC.

The sample holds one count of this clone. The chain joins TRBV10-1 to TRBJ2-1, with a tentative D call TRBD2 (6 bases). V shed 7 bases and J shed 10 bases, with 14 bases lying between them. CDR3 size: 12 residues. Germline CDR1 reads WNHNN; CDR2 reads SYGVQD (reference sequence). DNA of the CDR3: TGCGCCAGCATGAAACTAGCACAGGAGCAGTTCTTC. Translated, it gives CASMKLAQEQFF.

The chain employs TRBV11-2 and TRBJ2-5; TRBD2 agrees at 7 bases. From germline, CDR1 is SGHAT and CDR2 FQNNGV. This CDR3 spans 15 amino acids. With V trimmed by 4 bases and J by 3 bases, 8 bases remained unmatched. The CDR3 DNA reads TGTGCCAGCAGCTCTGGGGAGGGTAGAAAAGAGACCCAGTACTTC. This sequence encodes CASSSGEGRKETQYF. The full variable domain, with the rest looked up from reference TRBV11-2 and TRBJ2-5, is EAGVAQSPRYKIIEKRQSVAFWCNPISGHATLYWYQQILGQGPKLLIQFQNNGVVDDSQLPKDRFSAERLKGVDSTLKIQPAKLEDSAVYLCASSSGEGRKETQYFGPGTRLLVL.

The chain recombines TRBV11-3 with TRBJ2-2, with TRBD1 identical over 7 bases. J was trimmed by 2 bases and V by 5 bases; bases with no gene match: 8. Germline V gives CDR1 SGHNT, CDR2 YENEEA. This CDR3 comprises 16 residues. Written as DNA, the CDR3 is TGTGCCAGCAGCAACTCGGGACAGTCAAACACCGGGGAGCTGTTTTTT. Protein product: CASSNSGQSNTGELFF.

This chain joins TRBV2 and TRBJ1-4; the D is unclear. The V and J ends lost 3 bases and 8 bases respectively, with 13 bases between them. CDR1 SNHLY and CDR2 FYNNEI come from the germline V gene. This CDR3 is built from 14 residues. CDR3 sequence reads: CASSETRRGEKLFF. CDR3 DNA sequence: TGTGCCAGCAGTGAGACTCGTCGAGGGGAAAAACTGTTTTTT.

The chain is built from TRBV5-4 and TRBJ2-3; D unclear. Germline V CDR1 and CDR2: SGHNT, YYREEE (reference sequence). CDR3 length: 14 residues. With 0 bases removed from V and 2 bases from J, the gap between germline ends came to 7 bases. CDR3 amino acids: CASSLGRITDTQYF. The CDR3 coding sequence is TGTGCCAGCAGCTTGGGACGGATCACAGATACGCAGTATTTT.

As concerns this clone: The sample has other DNA sequences that encode this CDR3 too. The V and J genes are TRBV4-2 and TRBJ1-3; 7 positions agree with TRBD1. The CDR3 has 15 residues. CDR1 and CDR2 (germline): LGHNA, YNFKEQ. Losses at the gene ends were 1 base for V and 6 bases for J; bases not matched to a gene: 6. The CDR3 loop is CASSQGNRGLNTIYF. CDR3 coding DNA: TGTGCCAGCAGCCAAGGGAACAGGGGTCTAAACACCATATATTTT.

The chain combines TRBV10-2 with TRBJ1-4; the match to TRBD1 covers 9 bases. This CDR3 spans 14 amino acids. Germline CDR1 and CDR2: WSHSY and SAAADI. Losses at the gene ends were 7 bases for V and 5 bases for J; bases not matched to a gene: 5. CDR3: CASTRQGGNEKLFF. In DNA form, the CDR3 reads TGCGCCAGCACCCGACAGGGGGGAAATGAAAAACTGTTTTTT.

Here the CDR3 DNA reads TGTGCCTGGAGTTCCCCAGGGGTTGGCCAAGAGACCCAGTACTTC. Its translation: CAWSSPGVGQETQYF. The chain has TRBV30 and TRBJ2-5, with D perhaps matching TRBD1 (6 bases). Per the germline V gene, CDR1 is GTSNPN and CDR2 is SVGIG (reference sequence). The ends were cut back, 2 bases at V and 1 base at J, with 14 bases in the middle. The CDR3 sequence is 15 residues long.

CDR3 protein: CASSPPGTGTYGYTF. The CDR3 coding sequence is TGTGCCAGCAGCCCCCCCGGGACAGGGACCTATGGCTACACCTTC. The V and J genes are TRBV7-9 and TRBJ1-2; 9 positions agree with TRBD1. Trimming at V came to 5 bases and at J to 4 bases, leaving 8 bases not matched to a gene. Germline V lookup: CDR1 SEHNR, CDR2 FQNEAQ (reference sequence). This CDR3 is 15 amino acids long.

The CDR3 reads CASSWTGVADTQYF. The CDR3 nucleotides are TGTGCCAGCAGCTGGACAGGGGTGGCAGATACGCAGTATTTT. The chain carries TRBV7-6 and TRBJ2-3, with 9 bases matching TRBD1. The CDR3 has 14 residues. The V gene end was trimmed by 4 bases and the J gene end by 4 bases; junction bases not matched to a gene: 3. In germline, CDR1 is SGHVS, CDR2 FNYEAQ.

This clone has a single count. The chain combines TRBV14 with TRBJ2-3, with TRBD2 identical over 12 bases. CDR1 and CDR2 (germline): SGHDN, FVKESK. This CDR3 is built from 17 residues. The V and J ends lost 6 bases and 0 bases, in that order; junction bases with no gene match: 7. The CDR3 sequence: CASSSWTSGTSTDTQYF. The DNA of the CDR3 is TGTGCCAGCAGTTCTTGGACTAGCGGGACTAGCACAGATACGCAGTATTTT.

This CDR3 reads CASSWGALGGEAFF. For the CDR3, the DNA is TGTGCCAGCAGTTGGGGAGCGCTCGGGGGTGAAGCTTTCTTT. The chain recombines TRBV27 with TRBJ1-1; possible D gene TRBD1, 5 bases. Looked up from germline, CDR1 is MNHEY and CDR2 is SMNVEV (reference sequence). This CDR3 is built from 14 residues. V was clipped by 4 bases and J by 7 bases, with 16 bases between them.

This clone was recorded once. This rearrangement joins TRBV5-1 to TRBJ1-4; D call uncertain. The V and J ends lost 2 bases and 8 bases respectively, with 10 bases between them. Per germline, CDR1 SGHRS and CDR2 YFSETQ. The CDR3 length is 13 residues. The CDR3: CASSFGSREKLFF. DNA for the CDR3: TGCGCCAGCAGCTTCGGCAGCCGGGAAAAACTGTTTTTT. Supplemented by reference TRBV5-1 and TRBJ1-4, the full variable domain reads KAGVTQTPRYLIKTRGQQVTLSCSPISGHRSVSWYQQTPGQGLQFLFEYFSETQRNKGNFPGRFSGRQFSNSRSEMNVSTLELGDSALYLCASSFGSREKLFFGSGTQLSVL.

The chain links TRBV7-6 to TRBJ2-5; tentatively, D is TRBD1 (6 bases). The CDR3 extends over 15 amino acids. CDR1 is SGHVS and CDR2 is FNYEAQ in the germline V gene. V was clipped by 4 bases and J by 4 bases, with 16 bases between them. The CDR3: CASSYRSGVRETQYF. The CDR3 nucleotides read TGTGCCAGCAGCTACCGCTCAGGGGTGAGAGAGACCCAGTACTTC. The full variable domain, in which reference TRBV7-6 and TRBJ2-5 provide the parts outside the CDR3, is GAGVSQSPRYKVTKRGQDVALRCDPISGHVSLYWYRQALGQGPEFLTYFNYEAQQDKSGLPNDRFSAERPEGSISTLTIQRTEQRDSAMYRCASSYRSGVRETQYFGPGTRLLVL.

The chain links TRBV6-1 to TRBJ2-2; the match to TRBD1 covers 7 bases. The CDR3 is made up of 16 amino acids. The V segment lost 3 bases and the J segment 1 base; nucleotides outside the gene matches: 5. CDR1 and CDR2 from the germline V gene are MNHNS and SASEGT. The CDR3 region has the DNA TGTGCCAGCAGTGAGTCACAGGGGTTGAACACCGGGGAGCTGTTTTTT. As protein: CASSESQGLNTGELFF.

This chain links TRBV6-1 with TRBJ1-5, with unresolved D. The V and J ends lost 2 bases and 2 bases respectively, with 4 bases between them. Germline assignment: CDR1 MNHNS and CDR2 SASEGT. This CDR3 has 13 residues. CDR3 amino acids: CASSEQGNQPQHF. As DNA, the CDR3 is TGTGCCAGCAGTGAACAGGGCAATCAGCCCCAGCATTTT.

The chain has TRBV5-6 and TRBJ2-3; D is tentatively TRBD1 or TRBD2 (5 bases each). The CDR3 is 13 amino acids. Trimming stripped 7 bases from V and 5 bases from J, with 14 bases between. Germline CDR1 reads SGHDT; CDR2 reads YYEEEE. The CDR3 sequence is CASVPTGGDTQYF. Written as DNA, the CDR3 is TGTGCCAGCGTCCCAACTGGGGGAGATACGCAGTATTTT.

Comment on this clone: One end of the junction fails to match germline, which may point to a read error. The chain combines TRBV5-1 with TRBJ2-5; 9 nucleotides agree with TRBD2. The CDR3 contains 16 residues. The germline V gene encodes CDR1 SGHRS and CDR2 YFSETQ. The CDR3 loop reads CASSLVGRGGQQTQYF. The CDR3, as DNA: TGCGCCAGCAGCTTAGTTGGGCGGGGGGGCCAACAGACCCAGTACTTC.

This CDR3 reads CASSHRDSPGEQYF. The CDR3 DNA reads as TGTGCCAGCAGCCACCGGGACAGCCCTGGGGAGCAGTACTTC. The chain uses TRBV5-4 and TRBJ2-7; the match to TRBD1 covers 7 bases. The ends lost 4 bases at V and 7 bases at J; junction bases unmatched: 11. The germline V gene encodes CDR1 SGHNT and CDR2 YYREEE (reference sequence). The CDR3 is made up of 14 amino acids.

V is TRBV12-1 and J is TRBJ2-5. The J call may be in error: the DNA end matches TRBJ2-7 better. TRBV12-1 has pseudogene status. CDR3 size: 12 residues. CDR3 residues: CANDDAHVEQYF. CDR3 DNA sequence: TGTGCCAACGACGACGCACACGTCGAGCAGTACTTC.

This clone was seen once. The V and J genes are TRBV20-1 and TRBJ2-7; D unresolved. Germline V lookup: CDR1 DFQATT, CDR2 SNEGSKA (reference sequence). This CDR3 spans 11 amino acids. Deletions cut 1 base from V and 4 bases from J, with 5 bases between. The chain's CDR3 is CSARGGYEQYF. The CDR3 DNA reads as TGCAGTGCTAGAGGGGGTTACGAGCAGTACTTC.

This clone turned up a few times. The chain is built from TRBV4-2 and TRBJ1-1; TRBD1 is a possible D gene (5 bases). The germline V and J ends were trimmed by 1 base and 5 bases, with 8 bases remaining between them. Per germline, CDR1 LGHNA and CDR2 YNFKEQ. This CDR3 is 13 amino acids long. CDR3 protein: CASSQVRQTEAFF. CDR3 nucleotide sequence: TGTGCCAGCAGCCAAGTAAGACAGACTGAAGCTTTCTTT.

This clone was observed a single time. The V gene is TRBV9, the J gene TRBJ2-1, with 7 nucleotides matching TRBD2. The germline V gene has CDR1 SGDLS and CDR2 YYNGEE. The CDR3 loop spans 14 amino acids. Germline trimming cut 4 bases from V and 6 bases from J; bases unmatched to any gene: 7. In nucleotides, the CDR3 is TGTGCCAGCAGCAAAGGACTAGACGCCAATGAGCAGTTCTTC. Translated: CASSKGLDANEQFF.

The CDR3: CASTRLAGAKRMYEQYF. The DNA of the CDR3 is TGTGCCAGCACCAGACTAGCGGGAGCAAAACGAATGTACGAGCAGTACTTC. This chain connects TRBV5-4 to TRBJ2-7; 12 bases match TRBD2. The CDR3 contains 17 residues. The V gene end was trimmed by 6 bases and the J gene end by 4 bases; junction bases not matched to a gene: 14. Per germline, CDR1 SGHNT and CDR2 YYREEE (reference sequence).

The V gene is TRBV5-1, the J gene TRBJ1-2; possibly TRBD1 for D (6 bases). Trimming removed 0 bases at V and 7 bases at J, with 16 bases between. The CDR3 contains 15 residues. In germline, CDR1 is SGHRS, CDR2 YFSETQ. The DNA for the CDR3 is TGCGCCAGCAGCTTGGGGGTAGGGACACAGGCTGGCTACACCTTC. Protein product: CASSLGVGTQAGYTF.